This TCR beta chain was recovered during a study of T cell responses to AZD1222 COVID-19 vaccine. The table came from immunoSEQ multiplex PCR; TCRdb's copy has only in-frame clones and leaves some out. The data contain more than 80,000 clones, roughly 90% of them singletons. V was shortened by 0 bases and J by 1 base, with 11 bases between the two germline ends. The V gene's germline CDR1 is SGHRS and CDR2 YFSETQ. The CDR3 is made up of 16 amino acids. The source material was peripheral blood, sampled on day 0 of AZD1222 vaccination. The sequence was obtained from an adult in good health. The J gene is TRBJ1-3, the V gene TRBV5-1; maybe TRBD1 (5 bases). The CDR3 region is CASSLGQGRSGNTIYF. For the CDR3, the DNA is TGCGCCAGCAGCTTGGGGCAGGGACGGTCTGGAAACACCATATATTTT.